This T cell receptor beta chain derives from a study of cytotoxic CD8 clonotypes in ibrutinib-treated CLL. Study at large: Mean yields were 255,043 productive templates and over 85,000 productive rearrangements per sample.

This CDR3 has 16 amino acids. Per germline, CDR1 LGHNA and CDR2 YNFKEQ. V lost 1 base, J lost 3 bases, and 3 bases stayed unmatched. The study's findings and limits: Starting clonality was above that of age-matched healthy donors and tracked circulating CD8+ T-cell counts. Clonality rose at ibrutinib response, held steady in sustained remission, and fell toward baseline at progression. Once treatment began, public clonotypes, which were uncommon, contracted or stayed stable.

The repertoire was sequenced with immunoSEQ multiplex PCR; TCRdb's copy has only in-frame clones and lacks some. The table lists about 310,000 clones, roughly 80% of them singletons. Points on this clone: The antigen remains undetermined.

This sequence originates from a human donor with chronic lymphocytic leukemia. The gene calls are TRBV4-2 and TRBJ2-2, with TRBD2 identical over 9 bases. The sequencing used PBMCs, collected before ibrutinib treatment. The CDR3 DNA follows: TGTGCCAGCAGCCAAGGGCGGGAGGGTTACACCGGGGAGCTGTTTTTT. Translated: CASSQGREGYTGELFF.